A selection of T cell receptor beta chains follows, all from one sample in a study of cytomegalovirus exposure and HLA in healthy donors. Measured with immunoSEQ multiplex PCR; TCRdb has only the in-frame clones, and not every one. The sample yields about 160,000 clones, around 84% seen once. Material for sequencing was PBMCs. Receptor source: a man over 45 in good health and CMV-seropositive. CDR3s include the opening cysteine and the closing phenylalanine or tryptophan. The order of the fields is J gene, clone size, CDR3 length, V gene, D gene, CDR3 DNA, CDR3 protein. The D gene is left open where the match is weak. Only part of the rows carry a size: once, few, many, or a class if the clone is expanded.

TRBJ2-7	.	11	TRBV27	.	TGTGCCAGCAGTTCTTCCTACGAGCAGTACTTC	CASSSSYEQYF
TRBJ2-1	.	15	TRBV9	TRBD1	TGTGCCAGCAGCGCTCTTGGGACAGGGCTGAATGAGCAGTTCTTC	CASSALGTGLNEQFF
TRBJ2-7	.	14	TRBV27	.	TGTGCCAGCAGTTTGGGCAGGTCGGCCTACGAGCAGTACTTC	CASSLGRSAYEQYF
TRBJ1-1	.	15	TRBV19	TRBD1	TGTGCCAGTACCCCGGGACAGGGGGCGGTCACTGAAGCTTTCTTT	CASTPGQGAVTEAFF
TRBJ1-1	.	14	TRBV7-2	.	TGTGCCAGCAGTGTCCGTCGGGTAAACACTGAAGCTTTCTTT	CASSVRRVNTEAFF
TRBJ1-1	.	14	TRBV27	.	TGTGCCAGCAGTTTATCGGCCGTGAACACTGAAGCTTTCTTT	CASSLSAVNTEAFF
TRBJ2-3	.	14	TRBV7-7	TRBD2	TGTGCTAGCAGCTTAGGGCTAGCGGGCGATACGCAGTATTTT	CASSLGLAGDTQYF
TRBJ2-2	.	16	TRBV15	TRBD1	TGTGCCACCAGCAGAGATAAGGGGGCGGTGACCGGGGAGCTGTTTTTT	CATSRDKGAVTGELFF
TRBJ2-3	.	16	TRBV6-5	TRBD1	TGTGCCAGCAGTTACTCGAACAGGGGCTACACAGATACGCAGTATTTT	CASSYSNRGYTDTQYF
TRBJ1-1	.	16	TRBV4-1	TRBD1	TGCGCCAGCAGCCGCCCCGGGACAGGGGCGAACACTGAAGCTTTCTTT	CASSRPGTGANTEAFF
TRBJ1-1	.	12	TRBV5-5	.	TGTGCCAGCAGCTTGACAGGGTCCGAAGCTTTCTTT	CASSLTGSEAFF
TRBJ2-2	.	16	TRBV7-2	TRBD1	TGTGCCAGCAGCGTCGCCGGGACAGGGAGGGTCGGGGAGCTGTTTTTT	CASSVAGTGRVGELFF
TRBJ2-1	.	12	TRBV2	.	TGTGCCAGCAGTGGACTACTCAATGAGCAGTTCTTC	CASSGLLNEQFF
TRBJ1-1	.	14	TRBV18	TRBD1	TGTGCCAGCTCACCACCCCGACAGGGGGGTGAAGCTTTCTTT	CASSPPRQGGEAFF
TRBJ1-4	.	15	TRBV5-1	.	TGCGCCAGCAGCTTCGGGGGGCGAAATGATGAAAAACTGTTTTTT	CASSFGGRNDEKLFF
TRBJ1-2	once	14	TRBV7-9	.	TGTGCCAGCACCGAGATCCGGGGGGACTATGGCTACACCTTC	CASTEIRGDYGYTF
TRBJ1-4	.	12	TRBV19	.	TGTGCCAGTAGTATCCTAAATGAAAAACTGTTTTTT	CASSILNEKLFF
TRBJ2-1	.	14	TRBV5-6	.	TGTGCCAGCAGCTTGGGGCGGGCATACAATGAGCAGTTCTTC	CASSLGRAYNEQFF
TRBJ2-7	.	12	TRBV6-5	TRBD1	TGTGCCAGCAGAACAGGGGTCTACGAGCAGTACTTC	CASRTGVYEQYF
TRBJ2-5	.	14	TRBV18	TRBD2	TGTGCCAGCTCAAGAATAGCGGGGGAGGAGACCCAGTACTTC	CASSRIAGEETQYF
TRBJ2-7	.	15	TRBV27	TRBD2	TGTGCCAGCAGTTTATTCCTAGCGGGGGGTTACGAGCAGTACTTC	CASSLFLAGGYEQYF
TRBJ2-1	.	16	TRBV7-8	TRBD2	TGTGCCAGCAGCTCATCTAGCGGGCCCTCCTACAATGAGCAGTTCTTC	CASSSSSGPSYNEQFF
TRBJ2-3	.	15	TRBV2	.	TGTGCCAGCAGTGAATCTCCTGTTAGCACAGATACGCAGTATTTT	CASSESPVSTDTQYF
TRBJ2-2	.	15	TRBV27	TRBD1	TGTGCCAGCAGAACGGGGACAGGGAAGACCGGGGAGCTGTTTTTT	CASRTGTGKTGELFF
TRBJ1-6	.	12	TRBV9	.	TGTGCCAGCAGCCCATTTAATTCACCCCTCCACTTT	CASSPFNSPLHF
TRBJ2-3	.	16	TRBV6-1	TRBD2	TGTGCCAGCAGTGAACCCCAGCGGGGGGCCTGGGATACGCAGTATTTT	CASSEPQRGAWDTQYF
TRBJ1-4	.	16	TRBV11-2	.	TGTGCCAGCAGCGTTGGACAGTTTACAACTAATGAAAAACTGTTTTTT	CASSVGQFTTNEKLFF
TRBJ2-1	.	14	TRBV10-3	TRBD1	TGTGCCATCAGTGAGGGGCAGGGGGCGAATGAGCAGTTCTTC	CAISEGQGANEQFF
TRBJ2-7	few	15	TRBV9	TRBD1	TGTGCCAGCAGCCCGACAGGGACCTTCTCCTACGAGCAGTACTTC	CASSPTGTFSYEQYF
TRBJ1-4	.	15	TRBV19	.	TGTGCCAGTAGTCCACGACAGGCAACTAATGAAAAACTGTTTTTT	CASSPRQATNEKLFF
TRBJ2-3	.	17	TRBV7-6	TRBD2	TGTGCCAGCAGCTTAGCGGGGGGGAGGCTAGTAACAGATACGCAGTATTTT	CASSLAGGRLVTDTQYF
TRBJ1-2	.	15	TRBV6-1	TRBD1	TGTGCCAGCAGCGCCAGAGGGGGCGCAGGCTATGGCTACACCTTC	CASSARGGAGYGYTF
TRBJ2-5	.	14	TRBV5-1	.	TGCGCCAGCAGCTTGGGTGCGGGTAGGTCTACCCAGTACTTC	CASSLGAGRSTQYF
TRBJ2-7	.	16	TRBV7-9	.	TGTGCCAGCAGCTTAGTTCCCGGACAGAACTCCTACGAGCAGTACTTC	CASSLVPGQNSYEQYF
TRBJ1-1	few	12	TRBV29-1	.	TGCAGCGTCCCTATGGGGCAGAATAAAGCTTTCTTT	CSVPMGQNKAFF
TRBJ2-7	.	15	TRBV19	TRBD1	TGTGCCAGTAGCCTTGGACAGGGAGTATCCTACGAGCAGTACTTC	CASSLGQGVSYEQYF
TRBJ2-2	.	15	TRBV30	.	TGTGCCTGGAGTTACCTCGCAGGAAACACCGGGGAGCTGTTTTTT	CAWSYLAGNTGELFF
TRBJ2-1	few	11	TRBV6-5	.	TGTGCCAGCAGTTACGGGCGGGGGCAGTTCTTC	CASSYGRGQFF
TRBJ2-3	.	14	TRBV18	.	TGTGCCAGCTCACCGGCAGGGAACACAGATACGCAGTATTTT	CASSPAGNTDTQYF